The 15 T cell receptor beta chains presented below share a single source sample, sequenced in a study of blood T cell repertoires in COVID-19. Here immunoSEQ multiplex PCR was the method, and the copy in TCRdb shows in-frame clones only, minus some. The sample includes a few hundred thousand clones, about nine tenths of them seen just once. The specimen was peripheral blood. These receptors were collected from a woman in her twenties or thirties who had recovered from COVID-19.

The gene calls are TRBV18 and TRBJ1-1, with D hard to call. CDR3 length equals 14 residues. CDR1 and CDR2 from the germline V gene are KGHSH and LQKENI. Trimming pared 1 base from V and 7 bases from J, leaving 13 bases between. CDR3 coding DNA: TGTGCCAGCTCACCACGGAGGGTATCTGGTGAAGCTTTCTTT. It is translated as CASSPRRVSGEAFF.

This clone was detected once. V gene TRBV5-1 combines with J gene TRBJ1-1, with 8 bases matching TRBD1. This CDR3 comprises 16 residues. The V segment lost 0 bases and the J segment 4 bases; nucleotides outside the gene matches: 8. Germline CDR1 SGHRS, CDR2 YFSETQ. CDR3 residues: CASSLVGQGASTEAFF. CDR3 nucleotide sequence: TGCGCCAGCAGCTTGGTAGGGCAGGGGGCGAGCACTGAAGCTTTCTTT. Looking up the rest from reference TRBV5-1 and TRBJ1-1 gives the full variable domain: KAGVTQTPRYLIKTRGQQVTLSCSPISGHRSVSWYQQTPGQGLQFLFEYFSETQRNKGNFPGRFSGRQFSNSRSEMNVSTLELGDSALYLCASSLVGQGASTEAFFGQGTRLTVV.

The rearrangement uses TRBV4-1 and TRBJ1-5, with 11 positions matching TRBD1. V shed 4 bases, J shed 7 bases, and the junction held 9 bases outside the gene matches. CDR1 is MGHRA, CDR2 YSYEKL, per germline. The CDR3 covers 16 residues. The CDR3 bases are TGCGCCAGCAGCCGCACAGGGACAGGGGGACGGCAGCCCCAGCATTTT. Residues: CASSRTGTGGRQPQHF.

J is TRBJ1-4 and V is TRBV7-2, with 9 bases matching TRBD1. Germline V lookup: CDR1 SGHTA, CDR2 FQGNSA. There are 17 residues in the CDR3. With V trimmed by 2 bases and J by 7 bases, 11 bases remained unmatched. The CDR3 sequence: CASSLNYPGQGGEKLFF. In DNA form, the CDR3 reads TGTGCCAGCAGCTTAAACTATCCGGGACAGGGAGGTGAAAAACTGTTTTTT.

This clone has only one observation. The rearrangement joins TRBV9 to TRBJ2-7; 9 bases agree with TRBD1. The CDR3 has 14 amino acids. V trimming: 3 bases; J trimming: 3 bases; junction bases outside the gene matches: 4. The germline V gene has CDR1 SGDLS and CDR2 YYNGEE. The CDR3 spells CASSGGQGFYEQYF. Written as DNA, the CDR3 is TGTGCCAGCAGCGGAGGACAGGGGTTCTACGAGCAGTACTTC.

The V gene is TRBV7-3, the J gene TRBJ2-1; D gene unclear. CDR1 and CDR2 from the germline V gene are SGHTA and FQGTGA. V was cut by 1 base and J by 3 bases, with 7 bases left in between. The CDR3 sequence is 14 residues long. This CDR3 reads CASSLIGSYNEQFF. CDR3 DNA sequence: TGTGCCAGCAGCTTAATTGGCAGCTACAATGAGCAGTTCTTC.

This clone came up once. The V gene is TRBV30, the J gene TRBJ1-6; weak D call: TRBD1 (5 bases). Trimming took off 0 bases at V and 7 bases at J, with 13 bases between the two ends. The CDR3 loop spans 15 amino acids. Germline lookup yields CDR1 GTSNPN and CDR2 SVGIG (reference sequence). The CDR3 loop reads CAWSVIDSLNSPLHF. DNA for the CDR3: TGTGCCTGGAGTGTAATCGACAGTTTAAATTCACCCCTCCACTTT.

The chain recombines TRBV9 with TRBJ1-5; D is perhaps TRBD1 (5 bases). Germline assignment: CDR1 SGDLS and CDR2 YYNGEE. The CDR3 loop spans 13 amino acids. Trimming shortened V by 6 bases and J by 3 bases, and 10 bases separated the two germline ends. The CDR3 bases are TGTGCCAGCAATAGGGGCTCCAATCAGCCCCAGCATTTT. Translated, it gives CASNRGSNQPQHF.

The chain is built from TRBV20-1 and TRBJ1-2; 7 nucleotides align to TRBD1. The CDR3 is 14 residues long. Germline V gene lookup returns CDR1 DFQATT and CDR2 SNEGSKA (reference sequence). Trimming took 3 bases from V and 0 from J; bases not matched to a gene: 4. The CDR3 nucleotides are TGCAGTGCTAGTGACGGGACAGCTAACTATGGCTACACCTTC. This codes for CSASDGTANYGYTF.

The V call is TRBV5-1, the J call TRBJ2-3; 11 bases line up with TRBD2. The germline CDR1 and CDR2 sequences are SGHRS and YFSETQ. The CDR3 is 16 residues long. V shed 1 base and J 6 bases; nucleotides not matched to a gene: 7. The CDR3 is CASSLPLAGAGDTQYF. As DNA, the CDR3 is TGCGCCAGCAGCTTGCCACTAGCGGGGGCGGGGGATACGCAGTATTTT.

The chain has TRBV4-3 and TRBJ2-3; D is possibly TRBD2 (6 bases). The germline V gene has CDR1 LGHNA and CDR2 YSLEER. CDR3 length equals 18 residues. Deletions cut 3 bases from V and 5 bases from J, with 24 bases between. CDR3 bases: TGCGCCAGCAGCCAGGAATTGGACTATCTATTTGCGGGAGATACGCAGTATTTT. Residues: CASSQELDYLFAGDTQYF.

This clone was seen a single time. The chain links TRBV29-1 to TRBJ2-1; TRBD2 agrees at 12 bases. V shed 8 bases and J 0 bases; nucleotides not matched to a gene: 5. Germline V lookup: CDR1 SQVTM, CDR2 ANQGSEA. There are 15 residues in the CDR3. CDR3 region: CSSTSGGSSYNEQFF. The CDR3, as DNA: TGCAGCTCCACTAGCGGGGGGAGCTCCTACAATGAGCAGTTCTTC.

The rearrangement uses TRBV10-1 and TRBJ2-5; TRBD2 matches 12 bases. Germline CDR1 and CDR2: WNHNN and SYGVQD (reference sequence). The ends lost 6 bases at V and 3 bases at J; junction bases unmatched: 23. The CDR3 is 21 amino acids. In DNA, the CDR3 is TGCGCCAGCAGGGCTAGCGGGGGGGCCTCTAAGCACCTTAGGGGAGAAGAGACCCAGTACTTC. It yields the protein CASRASGGASKHLRGEETQYF.

This chain connects TRBV4-3 to TRBJ2-7; 10 positions agree with TRBD1. V was clipped by 3 bases and J by 2 bases; unmatched bases: 7. The CDR3 consists of 16 residues. Looked up from germline, CDR1 is LGHNA and CDR2 is YSLEER. The CDR3 sequence is CASSHQTGTGAYEQYF. The DNA for the CDR3 is TGCGCCAGCAGCCACCAAACCGGGACAGGGGCCTACGAGCAGTACTTC.

Details on this clone: Additional DNA sequences in this sample encode the identical CDR3. This chain links TRBV12-3 or TRBV12-4 with TRBJ2-3; D not certain. This CDR3 comprises 13 residues. Trimming shortened V by 3 bases and J by 3 bases, and 7 bases separated the two germline ends. In nucleotides, the CDR3 is TGTGCCAGCAGTTTCGGCGGTACAGATACGCAGTATTTT. Its translation is CASSFGGTDTQYF.